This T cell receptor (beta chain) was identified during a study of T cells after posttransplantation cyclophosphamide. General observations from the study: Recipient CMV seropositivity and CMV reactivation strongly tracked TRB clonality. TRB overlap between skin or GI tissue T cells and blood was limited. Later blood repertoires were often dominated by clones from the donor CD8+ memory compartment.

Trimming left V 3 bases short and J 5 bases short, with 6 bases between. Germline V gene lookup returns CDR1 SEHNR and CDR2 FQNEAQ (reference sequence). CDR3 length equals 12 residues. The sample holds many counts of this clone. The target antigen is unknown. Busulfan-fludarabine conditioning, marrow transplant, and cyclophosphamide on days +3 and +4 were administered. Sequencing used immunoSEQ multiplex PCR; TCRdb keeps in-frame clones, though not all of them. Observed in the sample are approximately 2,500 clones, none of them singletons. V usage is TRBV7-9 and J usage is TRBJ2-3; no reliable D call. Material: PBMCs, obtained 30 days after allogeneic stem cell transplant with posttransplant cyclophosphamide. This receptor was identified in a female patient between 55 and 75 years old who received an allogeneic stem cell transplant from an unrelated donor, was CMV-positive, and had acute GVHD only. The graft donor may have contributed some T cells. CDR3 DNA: TGTGCCAGCAGCTTTACTATAGATACGCAGTATTTT. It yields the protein CASSFTIDTQYF.